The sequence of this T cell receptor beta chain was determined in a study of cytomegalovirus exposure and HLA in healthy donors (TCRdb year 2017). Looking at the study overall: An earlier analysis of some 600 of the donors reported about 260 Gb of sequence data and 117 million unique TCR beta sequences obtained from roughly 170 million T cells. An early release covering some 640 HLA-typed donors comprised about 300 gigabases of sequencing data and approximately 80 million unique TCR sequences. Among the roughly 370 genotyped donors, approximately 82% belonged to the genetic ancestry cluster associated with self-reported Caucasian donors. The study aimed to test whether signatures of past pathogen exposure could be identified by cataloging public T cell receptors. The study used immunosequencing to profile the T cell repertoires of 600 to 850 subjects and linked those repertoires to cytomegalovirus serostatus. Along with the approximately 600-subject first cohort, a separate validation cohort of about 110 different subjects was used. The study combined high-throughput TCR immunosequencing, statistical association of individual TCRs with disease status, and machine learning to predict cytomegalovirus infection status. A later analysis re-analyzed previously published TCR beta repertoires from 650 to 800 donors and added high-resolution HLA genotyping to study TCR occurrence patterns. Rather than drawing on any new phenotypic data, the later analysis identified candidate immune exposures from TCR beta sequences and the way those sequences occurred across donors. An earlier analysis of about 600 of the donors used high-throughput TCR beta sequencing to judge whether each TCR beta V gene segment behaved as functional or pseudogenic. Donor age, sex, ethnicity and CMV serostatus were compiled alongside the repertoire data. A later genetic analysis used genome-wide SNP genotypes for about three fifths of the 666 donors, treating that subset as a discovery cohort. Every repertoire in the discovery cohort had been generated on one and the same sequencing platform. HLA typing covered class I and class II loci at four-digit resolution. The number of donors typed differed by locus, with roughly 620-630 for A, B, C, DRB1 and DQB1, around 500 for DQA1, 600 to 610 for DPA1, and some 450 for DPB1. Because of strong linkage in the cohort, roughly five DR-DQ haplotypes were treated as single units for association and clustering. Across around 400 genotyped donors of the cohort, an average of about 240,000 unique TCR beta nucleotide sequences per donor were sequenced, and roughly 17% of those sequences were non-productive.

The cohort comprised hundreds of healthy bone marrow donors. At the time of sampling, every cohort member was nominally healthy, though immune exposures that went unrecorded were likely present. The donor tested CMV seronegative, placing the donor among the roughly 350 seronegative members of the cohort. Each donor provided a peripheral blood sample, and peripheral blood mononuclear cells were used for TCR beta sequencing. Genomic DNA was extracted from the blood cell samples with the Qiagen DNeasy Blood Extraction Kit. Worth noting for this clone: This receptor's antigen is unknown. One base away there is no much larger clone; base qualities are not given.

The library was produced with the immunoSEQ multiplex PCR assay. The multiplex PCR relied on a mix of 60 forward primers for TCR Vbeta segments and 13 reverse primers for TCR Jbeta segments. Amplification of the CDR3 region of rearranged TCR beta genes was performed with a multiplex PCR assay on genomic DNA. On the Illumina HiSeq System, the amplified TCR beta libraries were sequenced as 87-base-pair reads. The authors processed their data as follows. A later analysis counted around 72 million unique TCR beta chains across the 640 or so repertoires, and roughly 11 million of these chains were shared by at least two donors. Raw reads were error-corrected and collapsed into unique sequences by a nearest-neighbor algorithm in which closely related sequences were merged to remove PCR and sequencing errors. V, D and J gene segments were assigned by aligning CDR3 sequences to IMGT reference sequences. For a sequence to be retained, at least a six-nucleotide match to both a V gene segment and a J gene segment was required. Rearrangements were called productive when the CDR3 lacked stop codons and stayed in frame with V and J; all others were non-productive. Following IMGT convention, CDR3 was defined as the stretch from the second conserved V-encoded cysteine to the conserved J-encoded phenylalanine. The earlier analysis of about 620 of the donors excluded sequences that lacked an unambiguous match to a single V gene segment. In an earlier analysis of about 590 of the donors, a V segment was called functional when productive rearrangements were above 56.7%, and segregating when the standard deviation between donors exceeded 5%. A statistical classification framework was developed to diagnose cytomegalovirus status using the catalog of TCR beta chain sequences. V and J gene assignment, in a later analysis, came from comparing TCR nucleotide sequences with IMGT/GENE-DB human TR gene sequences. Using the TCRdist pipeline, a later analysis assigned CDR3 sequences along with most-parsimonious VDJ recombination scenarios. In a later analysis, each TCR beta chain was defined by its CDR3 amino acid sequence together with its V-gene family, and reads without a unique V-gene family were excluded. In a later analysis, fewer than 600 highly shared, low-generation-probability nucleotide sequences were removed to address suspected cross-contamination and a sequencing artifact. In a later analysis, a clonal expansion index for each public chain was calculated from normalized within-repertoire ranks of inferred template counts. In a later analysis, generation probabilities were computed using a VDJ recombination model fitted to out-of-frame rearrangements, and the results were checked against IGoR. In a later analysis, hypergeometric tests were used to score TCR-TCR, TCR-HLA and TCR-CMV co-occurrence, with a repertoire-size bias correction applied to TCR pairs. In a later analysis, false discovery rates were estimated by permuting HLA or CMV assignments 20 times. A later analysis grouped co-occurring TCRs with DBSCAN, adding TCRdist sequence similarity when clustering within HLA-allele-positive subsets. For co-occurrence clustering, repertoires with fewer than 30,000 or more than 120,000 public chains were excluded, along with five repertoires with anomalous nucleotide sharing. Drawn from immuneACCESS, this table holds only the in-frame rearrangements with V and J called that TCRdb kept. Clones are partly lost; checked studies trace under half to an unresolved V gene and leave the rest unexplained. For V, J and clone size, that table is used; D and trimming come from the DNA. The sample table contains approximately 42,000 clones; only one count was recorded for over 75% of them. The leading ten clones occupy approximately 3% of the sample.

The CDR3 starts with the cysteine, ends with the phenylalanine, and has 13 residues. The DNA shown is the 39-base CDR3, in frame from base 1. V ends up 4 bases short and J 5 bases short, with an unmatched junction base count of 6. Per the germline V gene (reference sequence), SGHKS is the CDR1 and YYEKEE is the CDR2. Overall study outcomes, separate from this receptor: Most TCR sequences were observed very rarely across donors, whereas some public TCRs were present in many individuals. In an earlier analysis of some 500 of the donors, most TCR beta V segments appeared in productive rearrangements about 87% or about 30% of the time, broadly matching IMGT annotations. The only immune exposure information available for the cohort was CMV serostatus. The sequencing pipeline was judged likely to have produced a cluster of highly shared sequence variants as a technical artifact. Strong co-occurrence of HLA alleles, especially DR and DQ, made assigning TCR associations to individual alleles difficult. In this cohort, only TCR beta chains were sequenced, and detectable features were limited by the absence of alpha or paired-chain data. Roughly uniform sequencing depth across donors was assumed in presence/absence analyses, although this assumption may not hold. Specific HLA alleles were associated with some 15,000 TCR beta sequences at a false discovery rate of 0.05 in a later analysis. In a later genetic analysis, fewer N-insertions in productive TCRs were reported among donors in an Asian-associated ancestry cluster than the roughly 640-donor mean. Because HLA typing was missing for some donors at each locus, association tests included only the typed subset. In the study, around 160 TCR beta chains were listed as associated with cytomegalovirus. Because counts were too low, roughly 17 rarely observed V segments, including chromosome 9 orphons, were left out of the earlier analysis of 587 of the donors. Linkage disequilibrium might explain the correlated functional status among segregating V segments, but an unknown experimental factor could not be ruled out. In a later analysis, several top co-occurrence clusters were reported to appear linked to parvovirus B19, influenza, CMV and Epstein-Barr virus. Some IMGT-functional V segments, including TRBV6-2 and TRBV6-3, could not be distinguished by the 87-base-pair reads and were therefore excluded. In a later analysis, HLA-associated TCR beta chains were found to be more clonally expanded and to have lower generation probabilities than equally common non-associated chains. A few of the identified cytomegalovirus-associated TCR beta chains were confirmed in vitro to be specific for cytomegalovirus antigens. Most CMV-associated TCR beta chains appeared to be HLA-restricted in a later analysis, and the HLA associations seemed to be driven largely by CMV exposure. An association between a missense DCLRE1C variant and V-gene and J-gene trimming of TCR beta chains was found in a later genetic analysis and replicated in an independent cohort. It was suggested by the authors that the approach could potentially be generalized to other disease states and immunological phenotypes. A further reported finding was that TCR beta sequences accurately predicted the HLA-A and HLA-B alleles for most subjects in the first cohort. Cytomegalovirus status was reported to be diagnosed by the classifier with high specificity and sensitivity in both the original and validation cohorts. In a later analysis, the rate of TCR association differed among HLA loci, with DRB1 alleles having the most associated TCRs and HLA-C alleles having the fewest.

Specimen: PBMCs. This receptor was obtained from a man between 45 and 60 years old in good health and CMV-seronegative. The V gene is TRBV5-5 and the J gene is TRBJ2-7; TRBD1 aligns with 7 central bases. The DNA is TGTGCCAGCAGCACCGGGACAGAGGACGAGCAGTACTTC. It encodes CASSTGTEDEQYF.